This TCR beta chain appears in the sequencing data of a study of blood T cells in healthy people across ages. Comment on this clonotype: Its antigen remains unknown.

Findings and caveats of the study: Getting older went along with TCR beta diversity per million T cells dropping roughly linearly. Total diversity from one million sequenced T cells was likely underestimated.

The authors ran a second PCR of about 6 to 11 cycles using a sample-barcoded 5' primer and a J-beta primer mix. TCRdb re-called the 5' RACE reads through MiXCR, storing one row per CDR3 protein. The table has around 500,000 distinct CDR3 sequences, roughly a quarter seen once. These same records also appear under a second study, on T cells of mothers and their children. That paper notes: Donors were a few healthy Caucasian mothers and their six children. Per child, 3 million or so TCR beta CDR3 reads were obtained, against over 9 million per mother.

Input material: blood. The TCR comes from a boy aged 2 to 10 in good health.

The CDR3 nucleotides read TGCGCCAGCAGCCAAGAAAAGGGGCGGGATGGCTACACCTTC. This codes for CASSQEKGRDGYTF. The genes are TRBV4-3 and TRBJ1-2; possible D gene TRBD1, 5 bases. V lost 0 bases and J lost 6, with 11 bases in between. The CDR3 covers 14 residues. Germline loops: CDR1 LGHNA, CDR2 YSLEER.